This TCR beta chain is drawn from a study of response to subunit inactivated influenza vaccine. Details on this clonotype: Antigen specificity is unknown.

TCRdb re-analysed the RT-PCR reads in MiXCR, keeping a single row per CDR3 protein. Of 650,000 to 800,000 distinct CDR3 sequences listed, approximately 13% are singletons. This CDR3 has 14 amino acids. The germline V gene encodes CDR1 SEHNR and CDR2 FQNEAQ (reference sequence). V lost 5 bases and J lost 2, with 13 bases in between. Study outcomes and limitations: Each seasonal influenza vaccination recruits few new T cells, the authors suggested.

V usage is TRBV7-9 and J usage is TRBJ2-7, with D perhaps matching TRBD1 (6 bases). The origin of this receptor is a man aged 50 to 59 who received an inactivated influenza vaccine. Sequenced material: PBMCs from blood, taken approximately 15 days before vaccination. For the CDR3, the DNA is TGTGCCAGCAGCCACCCAGGGGATCCCTACGAGCAGTACTTC. Its protein is CASSHPGDPYEQYF.